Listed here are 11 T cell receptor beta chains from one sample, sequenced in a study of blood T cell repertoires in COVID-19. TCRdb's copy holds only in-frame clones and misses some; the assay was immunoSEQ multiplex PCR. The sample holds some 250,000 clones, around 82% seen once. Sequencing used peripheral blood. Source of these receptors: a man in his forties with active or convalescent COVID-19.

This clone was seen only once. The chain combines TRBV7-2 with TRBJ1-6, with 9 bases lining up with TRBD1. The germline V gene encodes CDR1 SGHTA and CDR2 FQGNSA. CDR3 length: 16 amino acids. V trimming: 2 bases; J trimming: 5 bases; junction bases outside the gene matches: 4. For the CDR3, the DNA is TGTGCCAGCAGCTTACCGGGACAGGGCGATAATTCACCCCTCCACTTT. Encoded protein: CASSLPGQGDNSPLHF.

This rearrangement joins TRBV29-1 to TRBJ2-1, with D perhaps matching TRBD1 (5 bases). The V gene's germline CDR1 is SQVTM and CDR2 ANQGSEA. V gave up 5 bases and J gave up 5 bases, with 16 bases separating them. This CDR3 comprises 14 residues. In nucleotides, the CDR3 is TGCAGCGTTCTAGGGGCAGCGTTAAACAATGAGCAGTTCTTC. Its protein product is CSVLGAALNNEQFF.

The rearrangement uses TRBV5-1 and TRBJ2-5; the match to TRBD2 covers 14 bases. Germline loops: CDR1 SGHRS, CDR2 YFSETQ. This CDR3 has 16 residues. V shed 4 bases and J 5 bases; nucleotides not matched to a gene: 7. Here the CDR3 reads CASSVGLAGGVETQYF. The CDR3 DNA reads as TGCGCCAGCAGCGTAGGACTAGCGGGAGGAGTGGAGACCCAGTACTTC.

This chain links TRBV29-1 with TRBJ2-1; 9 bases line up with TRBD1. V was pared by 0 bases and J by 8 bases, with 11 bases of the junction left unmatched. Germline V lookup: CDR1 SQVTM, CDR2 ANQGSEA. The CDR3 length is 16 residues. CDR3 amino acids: CSVEDLSTGGRDEQFF. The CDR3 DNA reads TGCAGCGTTGAAGATCTGAGTACAGGGGGCCGTGATGAGCAGTTCTTC.

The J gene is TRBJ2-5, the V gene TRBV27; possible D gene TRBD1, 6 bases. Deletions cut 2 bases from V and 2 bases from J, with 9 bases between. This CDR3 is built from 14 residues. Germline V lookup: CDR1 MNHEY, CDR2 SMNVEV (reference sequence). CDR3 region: CASSLQGQQETQYF. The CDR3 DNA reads TGTGCCAGCAGTTTACAGGGACAACAAGAGACCCAGTACTTC.

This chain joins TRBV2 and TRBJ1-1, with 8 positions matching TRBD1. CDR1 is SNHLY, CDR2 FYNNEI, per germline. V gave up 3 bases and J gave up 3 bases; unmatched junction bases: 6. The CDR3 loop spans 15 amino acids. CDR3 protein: CASSDRGRVDTEAFF. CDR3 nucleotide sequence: TGTGCCAGCAGTGACAGGGGGCGCGTAGACACTGAAGCTTTCTTT.

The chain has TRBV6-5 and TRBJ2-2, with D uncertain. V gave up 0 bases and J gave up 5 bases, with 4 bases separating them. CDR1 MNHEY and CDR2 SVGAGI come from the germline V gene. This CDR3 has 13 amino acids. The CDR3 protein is CASSYSETGELFF. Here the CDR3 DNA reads TGTGCCAGCAGTTACTCGGAGACCGGGGAGCTGTTTTTT.

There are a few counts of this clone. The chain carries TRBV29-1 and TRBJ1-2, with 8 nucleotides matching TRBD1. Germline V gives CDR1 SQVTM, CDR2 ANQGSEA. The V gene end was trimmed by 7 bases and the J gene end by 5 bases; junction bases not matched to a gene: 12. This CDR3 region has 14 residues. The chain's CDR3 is CSAQPRDRPYGYTF. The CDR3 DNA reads TGCAGCGCCCAACCGAGGGACAGGCCTTATGGCTACACCTTC.

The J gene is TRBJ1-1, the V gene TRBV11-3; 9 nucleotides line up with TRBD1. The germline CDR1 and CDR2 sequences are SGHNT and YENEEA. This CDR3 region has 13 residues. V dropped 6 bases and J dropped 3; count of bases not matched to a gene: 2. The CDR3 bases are TGTGCCAGCAGGGGACAGGGTGACACTGAAGCTTTCTTT. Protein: CASRGQGDTEAFF.

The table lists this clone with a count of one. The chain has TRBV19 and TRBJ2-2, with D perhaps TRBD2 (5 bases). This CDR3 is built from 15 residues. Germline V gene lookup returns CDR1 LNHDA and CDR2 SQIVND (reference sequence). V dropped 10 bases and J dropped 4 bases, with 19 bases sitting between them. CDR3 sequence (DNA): TGTGCCACCAGACCCACTGACGGGATCACCGGGGAGCTGTTTTTT. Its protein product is CATRPTDGITGELFF.

The CDR3 coding sequence is TGTGCCAGCAGGGGACAGGGGGCTTCTGAAGCTTTCTTT. Encoded protein: CASRGQGASEAFF. The chain employs TRBV6-4 and TRBJ1-1; TRBD1 agrees at 12 bases. V was pared by 6 bases and J by 6 bases, with 2 bases of the junction left unmatched. The germline V gene has CDR1 MRHNA and CDR2 SNTAGT. This CDR3 region has 13 residues.